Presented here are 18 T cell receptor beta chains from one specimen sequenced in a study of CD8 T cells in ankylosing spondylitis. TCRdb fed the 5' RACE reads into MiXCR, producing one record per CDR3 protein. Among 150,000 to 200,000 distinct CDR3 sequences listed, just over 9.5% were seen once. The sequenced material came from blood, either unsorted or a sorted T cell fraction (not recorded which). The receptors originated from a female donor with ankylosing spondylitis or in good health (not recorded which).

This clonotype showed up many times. The CDR3 bases are TGTGCCAGCAGTTTCTCCCTCAGCGGGAGGGCCGAGCAGTACTTC. Its translation: CASSFSLSGRAEQYF. The V call is TRBV7-2, the J call TRBJ2-7; TRBD2 matches at 10 bases. CDR1 is SGHTA and CDR2 is FQGNSA in the germline V gene. The CDR3 runs to 15 residues. Trimming cost V 6 bases and J 6 bases; bases outside gene matches: 11.

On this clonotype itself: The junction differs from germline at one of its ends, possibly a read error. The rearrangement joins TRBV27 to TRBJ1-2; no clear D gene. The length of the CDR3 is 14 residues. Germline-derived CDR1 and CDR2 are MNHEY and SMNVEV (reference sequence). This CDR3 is CASSVSLQGEGYTF. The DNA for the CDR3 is TGTGCCAGCAGTGTATCACTGCAAGGTGAAGGCTACACCTTC.

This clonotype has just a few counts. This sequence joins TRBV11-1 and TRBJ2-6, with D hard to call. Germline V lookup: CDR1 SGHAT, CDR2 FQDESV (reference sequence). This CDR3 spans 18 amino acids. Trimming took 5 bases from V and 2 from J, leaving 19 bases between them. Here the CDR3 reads CASSPSDITRAGANVLTF. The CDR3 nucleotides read TGTGCCAGCAGCCCTTCCGACATCACAAGGGCTGGGGCCAACGTCCTGACTTTC.

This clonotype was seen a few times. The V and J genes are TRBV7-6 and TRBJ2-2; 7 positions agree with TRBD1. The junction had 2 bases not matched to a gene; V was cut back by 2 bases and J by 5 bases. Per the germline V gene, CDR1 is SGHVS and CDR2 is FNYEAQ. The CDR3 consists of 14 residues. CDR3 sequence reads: CASSLQTGTGELFF. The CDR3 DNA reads TGTGCCAGCAGCTTACAGACAGGGACCGGGGAGCTGTTTTTT.

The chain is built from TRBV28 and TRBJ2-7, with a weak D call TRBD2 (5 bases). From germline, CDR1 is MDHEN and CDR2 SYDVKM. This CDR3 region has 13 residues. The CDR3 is CGARDISSYEQYF. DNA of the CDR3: TGTGGGGCTCGGGATATAAGCTCCTACGAGCAGTACTTC.

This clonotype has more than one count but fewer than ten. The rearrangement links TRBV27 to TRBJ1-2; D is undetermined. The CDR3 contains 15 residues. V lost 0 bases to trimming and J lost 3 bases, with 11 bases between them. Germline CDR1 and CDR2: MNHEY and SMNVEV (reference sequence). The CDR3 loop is CASSLSNGNYYGYTF. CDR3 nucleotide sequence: TGTGCCAGCAGTTTATCCAACGGGAATTACTATGGCTACACCTTC.

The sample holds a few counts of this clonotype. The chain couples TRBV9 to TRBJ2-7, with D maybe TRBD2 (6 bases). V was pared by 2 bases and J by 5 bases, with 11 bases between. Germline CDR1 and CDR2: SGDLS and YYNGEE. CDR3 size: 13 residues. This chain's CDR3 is CASSVGGEDEQYF. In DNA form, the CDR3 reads TGTGCCAGCAGCGTGGGAGGCGAAGACGAGCAGTACTTC. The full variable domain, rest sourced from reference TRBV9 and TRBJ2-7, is DSGVTQTPKHLITATGQRVTLRCSPRSGDLSVYWYQQSLDQGLQFLIQYYNGEERAKGNILERFSAQQFPDLHSELNLSSLELGDSALYFCASSVGGEDEQYFGPGTRLTVT.

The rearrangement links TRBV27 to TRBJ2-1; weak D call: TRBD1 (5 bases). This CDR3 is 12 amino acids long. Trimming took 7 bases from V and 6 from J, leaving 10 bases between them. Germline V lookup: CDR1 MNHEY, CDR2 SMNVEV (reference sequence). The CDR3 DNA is TGTGCCAGCATGAAAGGGGCCAATGAGCAGTTCTTC. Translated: CASMKGANEQFF.

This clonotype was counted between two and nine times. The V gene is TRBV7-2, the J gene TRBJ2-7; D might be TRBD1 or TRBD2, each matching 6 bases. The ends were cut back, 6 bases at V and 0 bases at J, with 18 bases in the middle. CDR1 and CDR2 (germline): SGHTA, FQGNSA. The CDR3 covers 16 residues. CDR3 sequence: CASSPLGGLSSYEQYF. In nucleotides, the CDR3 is TGTGCCAGCAGTCCACTGGGGGGCCTGAGCTCCTACGAGCAGTACTTC.

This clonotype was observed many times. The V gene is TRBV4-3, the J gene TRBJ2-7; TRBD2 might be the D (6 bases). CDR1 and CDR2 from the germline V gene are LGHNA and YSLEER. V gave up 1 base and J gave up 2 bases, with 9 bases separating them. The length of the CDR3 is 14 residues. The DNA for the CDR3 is TGCGCCAGCAGCCAAGGGAGGGATCCCTACGAGCAGTACTTC. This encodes CASSQGRDPYEQYF.

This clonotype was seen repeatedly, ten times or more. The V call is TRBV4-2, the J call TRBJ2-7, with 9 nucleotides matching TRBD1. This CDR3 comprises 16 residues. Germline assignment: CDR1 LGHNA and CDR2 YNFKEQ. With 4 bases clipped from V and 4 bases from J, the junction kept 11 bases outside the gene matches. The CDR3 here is CASSPPSGTGLYEQYF. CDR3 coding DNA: TGTGCCAGCAGCCCTCCTTCCGGGACAGGGTTGTACGAGCAGTACTTC.

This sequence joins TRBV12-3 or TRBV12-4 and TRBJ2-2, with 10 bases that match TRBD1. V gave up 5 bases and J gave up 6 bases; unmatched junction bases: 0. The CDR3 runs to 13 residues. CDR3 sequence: CASSGTGAGELFF. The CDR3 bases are TGTGCCAGCAGTGGGACAGGGGCCGGGGAGCTGTTTTTT.

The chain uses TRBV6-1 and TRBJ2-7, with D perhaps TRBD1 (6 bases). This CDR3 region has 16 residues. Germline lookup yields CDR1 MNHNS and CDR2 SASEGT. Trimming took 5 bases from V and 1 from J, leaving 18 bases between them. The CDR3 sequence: CASSLSPRGASYEQYF. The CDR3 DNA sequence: TGTGCCAGCAGTCTGAGTCCCAGGGGCGCGTCCTACGAGCAGTACTTC.

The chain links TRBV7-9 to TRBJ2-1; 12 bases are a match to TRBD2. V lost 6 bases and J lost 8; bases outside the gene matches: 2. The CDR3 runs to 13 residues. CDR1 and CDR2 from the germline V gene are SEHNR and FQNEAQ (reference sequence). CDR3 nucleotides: TGTGCCAGCAGGACTAGCGGGAGTGATGAGCAGTTCTTC. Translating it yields CASRTSGSDEQFF.

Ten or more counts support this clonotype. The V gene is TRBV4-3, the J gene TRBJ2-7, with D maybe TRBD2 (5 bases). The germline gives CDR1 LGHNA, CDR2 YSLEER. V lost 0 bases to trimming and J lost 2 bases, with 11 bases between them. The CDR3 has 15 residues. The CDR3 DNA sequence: TGCGCCAGCAGCCAAGAACGGCAGGAGGCCTACGAGCAGTACTTC. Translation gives CASSQERQEAYEQYF.

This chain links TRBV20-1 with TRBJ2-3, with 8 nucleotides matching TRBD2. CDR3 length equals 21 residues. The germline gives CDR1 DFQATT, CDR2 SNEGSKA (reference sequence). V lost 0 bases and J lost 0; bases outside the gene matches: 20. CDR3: CSARDPVLPRGSGVSTDTQYF. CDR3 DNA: TGCAGTGCTAGAGATCCCGTTTTGCCCCGGGGTAGCGGGGTTAGCACAGATACGCAGTATTTT.

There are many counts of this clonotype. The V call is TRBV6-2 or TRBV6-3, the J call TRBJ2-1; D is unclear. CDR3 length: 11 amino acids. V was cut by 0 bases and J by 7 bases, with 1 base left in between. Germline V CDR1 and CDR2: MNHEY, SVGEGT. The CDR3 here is CASSYSNEQFF. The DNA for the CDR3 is TGTGCCAGCAGTTACTCAAATGAGCAGTTCTTC.

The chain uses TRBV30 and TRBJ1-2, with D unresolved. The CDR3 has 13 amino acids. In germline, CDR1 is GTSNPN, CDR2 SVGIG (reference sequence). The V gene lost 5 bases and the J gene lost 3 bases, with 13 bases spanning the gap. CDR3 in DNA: TGTGCCTGGGGATCGGGCCTTGACTATGGCTACACCTTC. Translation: CAWGSGLDYGYTF.